The 8 T cell receptor beta chains presented below share a single source sample, sequenced in a study of OX40 agonist ivuxolimab in advanced cancers. Profiling relied on immunoSEQ multiplex PCR, and the TCRdb table lists in-frame clones only, not all of them. The sample records roughly 66,000 clones, about 80% being singletons. The sample in question was CD4+ or CD8+ T cells sorted from blood, obtained in a trial of the OX40 agonist ivuxolimab. The origin of the receptors is an adult with an advanced solid tumor such as melanoma, head and neck, liver or kidney cancer.

This clone was detected only a few times. The rearrangement joins TRBV30 to TRBJ2-4; D unresolved. CDR1 and CDR2 from the germline V gene are GTSNPN and SVGIG (reference sequence). V lost 1 base and J lost 4, with 2 bases in between. The CDR3 has 11 residues. The CDR3: CAWSAKNIQYF. The CDR3, as DNA: TGTGCCTGGAGTGCTAAAAACATTCAGTACTTC.

The CDR3 reads CASSQTSGTQYF. CDR3 coding DNA: TGTGCCAGCAGCCAAACCTCCGGGACGCAGTATTTT. The V gene is TRBV7-9, the J gene TRBJ2-3; the D is unclear. The CDR3 totals 12 residues. Germline assignment: CDR1 SEHNR and CDR2 FQNEAQ (reference sequence). Trimming cost V 5 bases and J 9 bases, with 12 bases left between them.

The chain couples TRBV25-1 to TRBJ1-3, with no clear D. The CDR3 sequence is 17 residues long. The V and J ends lost 3 bases and 1 base respectively, with 16 bases between them. In germline, CDR1 is MGHDK, CDR2 SYGVNS. The CDR3 region is CASSEGIVTASGNTIYF. The CDR3 DNA reads as TGTGCCAGCAGTGAGGGGATTGTGACGGCTTCTGGAAACACCATATATTTT.

V gene TRBV5-4 combines with J gene TRBJ2-3; a possible D gene is TRBD1 (5 bases). This CDR3 is built from 14 residues. Germline assignment: CDR1 SGHNT and CDR2 YYREEE (reference sequence). Trimming took 1 base from V and 2 from J, leaving 8 bases between them. CDR3: CASSLQGSTDTQYF. CDR3 nucleotide sequence: TGTGCCAGCAGCTTGCAGGGATCCACAGATACGCAGTATTTT.

This chain joins TRBV15 and TRBJ1-1, with 7 bases aligning to TRBD1. CDR3 length: 16 amino acids. Looked up from germline, CDR1 is LNHNV and CDR2 is YYDKDF (reference sequence). The V gene end was trimmed by 0 bases and the J gene end by 3 bases; junction bases not matched to a gene: 7. The CDR3 is CATSRDLAGGYTEAFF. The DNA for the CDR3 is TGTGCCACCAGCAGAGATCTGGCAGGGGGTTACACTGAAGCTTTCTTT.

The rearrangement links TRBV7-8 to TRBJ1-2; D perhaps matches TRBD1 (5 bases). The CDR3 sequence is 15 residues long. The V end was cut by 1 base, the J end by 8 bases, with 17 bases between. Germline V gene lookup returns CDR1 SGHVS and CDR2 FQNEAQ. Here the CDR3 DNA reads TGTGCCAGCAGCTTAGAGGGGCAGGGTGCTGAAGGCTACACCTTC. Protein sequence: CASSLEGQGAEGYTF.

This chain links TRBV4-3 with TRBJ1-2; D possibly corresponds to TRBD1 (6 bases). The CDR3 is 15 amino acids. Germline CDR1 LGHNA, CDR2 YSLEER. The V and J ends lost 1 base and 6 bases respectively, with 15 bases between them. CDR3: CASSQGGQFKDGYTF. In nucleotides, the CDR3 is TGCGCCAGCAGCCAAGGAGGACAGTTTAAAGATGGCTACACCTTC.

The genes are TRBV7-9 and TRBJ2-3; D is unclear. CDR1 is SEHNR and CDR2 is FQNEAQ in the germline V gene (reference sequence). V was shortened by 1 base and J by 3 bases, with 8 bases between the two germline ends. The length of the CDR3 is 14 residues. CDR3: CASSLVAITDTQYF. The CDR3 DNA reads as TGTGCCAGCAGCTTAGTGGCCATAACAGATACGCAGTATTTT.